The present T cell receptor beta chain was sequenced within a study of blood T cell repertoires in COVID-19 (dated by TCRdb to about 2020). Some background on the complete study: Samples covering the acute and convalescent phases of COVID-19 were provided by collaborators in the United States, Italy and Spain. The material from the prospective study consisted of cDNA or gDNA derived from T cells, B-cell-depleted T cells, or PBMCs. Subjects who had been exposed to COVID-19, were actively infected with it, or had recovered from it provided the deeply sampled blood TCRbeta repertoires that made up the dataset. A freely available public database, intended as a resource for researchers studying the immune response to SARS-CoV-2, is where the repertoires were released. The samples were drawn from two sources: the first 160 participants of the ongoing ImmuneRACE study, and 1,254 subjects contributed by 6 global collaborators. Nearly every sample came with metadata listing a de-identified subject ID, COVID-19 status, age in years and sex. Where available, HLA class I and class II types were taken from metadata supplied by the sample provider and were not determined by assay-based typing.

Collaborating institutions collected whole blood in K2EDTA tubes following their own protocols. For TCRbeta analysis, collaborators shipped samples in one of three forms: frozen whole blood, isolated PBMCs, or DNA extracted from either of those sample types. CDR1 SGHTS and CDR2 YDEGEE are derived from the germline V gene. The CDR3 contains 15 residues, cysteine and phenylalanine counted. Kept here is only the CDR3 DNA, which spans 45 bases and is read in frame from base 1. Trimming costs V 0 bases and J 5 bases, and their ends lie 14 bases apart. Comments on this clone: Its antigen is currently not known. The input lacks base qualities; no much larger clone sits a single base away.

TCRbeta CDR3 regions were amplified from genomic DNA using the immunoSEQ Assay, a bias-controlled multiplex PCR. The paper's data handling went like this. The number of nucleated cells in each sample was estimated by amplification of reference gene primers within the assay. To quantify the absolute abundance of each unique TCRbeta CDR3 rearrangement, sequence reads were collapsed and filtered. For each sample, productive Simpson clonality was calculated as the square root of Simpson's diversity index over productive rearrangements. TCRdb limited this immuneACCESS table to in-frame rearrangements with V and J called. A share of clones is missing; checked studies link under half to unresolved V genes, and the rest is unexplained. That table gives V, J and clone size, and the DNA gave D and trimming. In this sample the table shows more than 35,000 clones, 85% of which occur a single time. The ten largest make up 9.9% of the sample.

What the study reported, not specific to this receptor: Clinical and demographic metadata were provided uncurated, with the amount varying by source and participant.

Sequencing was carried out using peripheral blood. The sequence came from a human donor in a cohort sampled during active COVID-19. The sequence joins TRBV5-8 to TRBJ1-1; no confident D gene assignment can be made. The bases are TGTGCCAGCAGCTTGGTTGGAGAAGACGGGACTGAAGCTTTCTTT. This translates into CASSLVGEDGTEAFF.